Shown below are 14 T cell receptor beta chains from a single sample sequenced in a study of cytomegalovirus exposure and HLA in healthy donors. PCR was performed using 60 Vbeta and 13 Jbeta primers. Profiled with immunoSEQ multiplex PCR; TCRdb holds only in-frame clones, not every one. The repertoire holds 100,000 to 150,000 clones, 65% to 90% seen once, with less than 0.75% in the top ten. Material: PBMCs. These receptors all stem from a man aged 18-30 years in good health and CMV-seronegative.

The chain has TRBV7-6 and TRBJ1-1, with TRBD1 identical over 8 bases. The CDR3 has 14 residues. V shed 4 bases and J 6 bases; nucleotides not matched to a gene: 7. CDR1 and CDR2 (germline): SGHVS, FNYEAQ. The CDR3: CASSSARGRSEAFF. The CDR3 DNA sequence: TGTGCCAGCAGCTCAGCCAGGGGGCGATCTGAAGCTTTCTTT.

There are a few counts of this clone. The same CDR3 can be traced to other DNA sequences in this sample. V and J are TRBV19 and TRBJ2-3; 10 bases agree with TRBD2. CDR1 and CDR2 from the germline V gene are LNHDA and SQIVND (reference sequence). This CDR3 comprises 16 residues. J was trimmed by 5 bases and V by 3 bases; bases with no gene match: 8. CDR3 coding DNA: TGTGCCAGTAGTATCGGGCTAGCGGGGGAGGGAGATACGCAGTATTTT. Its protein is CASSIGLAGEGDTQYF.

V usage is TRBV5-6 and J usage is TRBJ1-5; the D gene is possibly TRBD1 (5 bases). V lost 3 bases and J 6 bases, leaving 13 bases between the germline ends. The V gene's germline CDR1 is SGHDT and CDR2 YYEEEE. This CDR3 is built from 14 residues. The CDR3 bases are TGTGCCAGCAGCTGGGGGGGGATAGCTCAGCCCCAGCATTTT. It codes for CASSWGGIAQPQHF.

The count of this clone is one. The chain links TRBV11-1 to TRBJ1-2; weak D call: TRBD1 (5 bases). The CDR3 spans 13 residues. V shed 4 bases and J shed 7 bases, with 13 bases lying between them. Per the germline V gene, CDR1 is SGHAT and CDR2 is FQDESV (reference sequence). The CDR3 here is CASSSGWRAGYTF. The DNA for the CDR3 is TGTGCCAGCAGCTCAGGGTGGAGGGCTGGCTACACCTTC. Full variable domain (remainder filled in from reference TRBV11-1 and TRBJ1-2): EAEVAQSPRYKITEKSQAVAFWCDPISGHATLYWYRQILGQGPELLVQFQDESVVDDSQLPKDRFSAERLKGVDSTLKIQPAELGDSAMYLCASSSGWRAGYTFGSGTRLTVV.

The chain uses TRBV2 and TRBJ1-2; maybe TRBD1 (5 bases). Trimming took off 0 bases at V and 5 bases at J, with 10 bases between the two ends. The CDR3 runs to 14 residues. From germline, CDR1 is SNHLY and CDR2 FYNNEI. The CDR3 DNA is TGTGCCAGCAGTGAAGCCGGGACTGCTTATGGCTACACCTTC. Translated, it gives CASSEAGTAYGYTF. The full variable domain, rest sourced from reference TRBV2 and TRBJ1-2, is EPEVTQTPSHQVTQMGQEVILRCVPISNHLYFYWYRQILGQKVEFLVSFYNNEISEKSEIFDDQFSVERPDGSNFTLKIRSTKLEDSAMYFCASSEAGTAYGYTFGSGTRLTVV.

This clone was recorded once. The chain recombines TRBV6-5 with TRBJ1-2, with 8 bases aligning to TRBD1. This CDR3 spans 14 amino acids. V shed 6 bases, J shed 2 bases, and the junction held 5 bases outside the gene matches. CDR1 and CDR2 from the germline V gene are MNHEY and SVGAGI. This chain's CDR3 is CASRGTGTNYGYTF. The DNA of the CDR3 is TGTGCCAGCAGAGGGACAGGAACGAACTATGGCTACACCTTC.

The chain carries TRBV11-2 and TRBJ2-2; D possibly corresponds to TRBD2 (5 bases). Trimming left V 0 bases short and J 6 bases short, with 8 bases between. The length of the CDR3 is 14 residues. Germline V gene lookup returns CDR1 SGHAT and CDR2 FQNNGV. The CDR3 reads CASSLDPGAGELFF. CDR3 sequence (DNA): TGTGCCAGCAGCTTAGATCCCGGGGCCGGGGAGCTGTTTTTT.

V is TRBV5-4 and J is TRBJ2-5; 7 bases are shared with TRBD1. The trim removed 2 bases at V and 4 bases at J, leaving 5 bases unmatched. The CDR3 is made up of 14 amino acids. Germline V gene sequence: CDR1 SGHNT, CDR2 YYREEE (reference sequence). The CDR3 bases are TGTGCCAGCAGCTTACAACAGGGGTTAGAGACCCAGTACTTC. It encodes CASSLQQGLETQYF.

This clone has just one count. The rearrangement links TRBV28 to TRBJ2-5; tentative D call: TRBD1 (7 bases). CDR1 MDHEN and CDR2 SYDVKM come from the germline V gene. The CDR3 has 12 residues. Trimming removed 8 bases from V and 6 bases from J, with 13 bases in between. The CDR3, as DNA: TGTGCCAGCCGGCAGGGGGGACAGACCCAGTACTTC. Amino acids: CASRQGGQTQYF. The full variable domain, with the rest looked up from reference TRBV28 and TRBJ2-5, is DVKVTQSSRYLVKRTGEKVFLECVQDMDHENMFWYRQDPGLGLRLIYFSYDVKMKEKGDIPEGYSVSREKKERFSLILESASTNQTSMYLCASRQGGQTQYFGPGTRLLVL.

This chain connects TRBV11-2 to TRBJ2-5; TRBD1 aligns across 9 bases. This CDR3 has 14 residues. Per the germline V gene, CDR1 is SGHAT and CDR2 is FQNNGV. The trim removed 5 bases at V and 5 bases at J, leaving 6 bases unmatched. CDR3 residues: CASSPGTGWETQYF. Here the CDR3 DNA reads TGTGCCAGCAGCCCAGGGACAGGGTGGGAGACCCAGTACTTC.

The rearrangement uses TRBV30 and TRBJ2-3; the match to TRBD2 covers 10 bases. V lost 1 base, J lost 7 bases, and 14 bases stayed unmatched. The CDR3 is made up of 17 amino acids. Germline CDR1 reads GTSNPN; CDR2 reads SVGIG (reference sequence). CDR3 sequence (DNA): TGTGCCTGGAGTGCCATCGGAAGCGGGGGGGCTGAGTATACGCAGTATTTT. Translated: CAWSAIGSGGAEYTQYF.

This chain connects TRBV12-5 to TRBJ2-2, with a possible D match to TRBD2 (6 bases). V lost 0 bases, J lost 5 bases, and 13 bases lay in between. CDR3 length: 16 amino acids. Germline-derived CDR1 and CDR2 are LGHNT and FRNRAP. CDR3 in amino acids: CASGLVGVRGTGELFF. Here the CDR3 DNA reads TGTGCTAGTGGTTTGGTAGGAGTACGGGGGACCGGGGAGCTGTTTTTT.

V gene TRBV19 combines with J gene TRBJ1-1, with 8 positions matching TRBD1. The CDR3 is 14 amino acids. Losses at the gene ends were 7 bases for V and 4 bases for J; bases not matched to a gene: 8. Germline V lookup: CDR1 LNHDA, CDR2 SQIVND (reference sequence). CDR3: CASTPGRGPTEAFF. Here the CDR3 DNA reads TGTGCCAGTACCCCAGGCAGGGGGCCCACTGAAGCTTTCTTT.

The V gene is TRBV19, the J gene TRBJ1-1; TRBD1 agrees at 7 bases. With 6 bases clipped from V and 5 bases from J, the junction kept 6 bases outside the gene matches. Per the germline V gene, CDR1 is LNHDA and CDR2 is SQIVND (reference sequence). The CDR3 is made up of 13 amino acids. CDR3: CASSLIQGTEAFF. As DNA, the CDR3 is TGTGCCAGTAGCCTTATACAGGGGACTGAAGCTTTCTTT.